A single sample is the source of the 30 T cell receptor beta chains below, sequenced in a study of molecular identifiers for immune sequencing clone quantification. TCRdb recomputed calls from the PCR reads with MiXCR, one row per CDR3 protein. The profile shows some 100,000 distinct CDR3 sequences, around 20% of them singletons. Sequencing was performed on naive CD8+ T cells from blood, with Jurkat cell RNA spiked in. Subset: FACS-sorted CD8+CD4-CCR7+CD45RA+ naive T cells. These receptors all stem from a human donor in good health. Some libraries in this study had Jurkat cell RNA spiked in.

This clonotype was detected only a few times. The chain uses TRBV6-2 or TRBV6-3 and TRBJ2-1, with a weak D call TRBD1 (7 bases). Germline CDR1 reads MNHEY; CDR2 reads SVGEGT. The CDR3 sequence is 12 residues long. V was pared by 7 bases and J by 7 bases, with 11 bases between. For the CDR3, the DNA is TGTGCCAGCAACTCAGGGGGGAATGAGCAGTTCTTC. It encodes CASNSGGNEQFF.

This clonotype showed up many times. The chain couples TRBV4-3 to TRBJ2-7, with D perhaps assigned TRBD1 or TRBD2 (5 bases each). With 4 bases removed from V and 0 bases from J, the gap between germline ends came to 13 bases. The germline V gene encodes CDR1 LGHNA and CDR2 YSLEER. The CDR3 runs to 15 residues. Written as DNA, the CDR3 is TGCGCCAGCAGCCCCGGAGAGGGGAGCTCCTACGAGCAGTACTTC. Amino acid sequence: CASSPGEGSSYEQYF.

With regard to this clonotype: Possible read error: a much larger clone is one base away. V is TRBV19 and J is TRBJ2-7; the D gene is possibly TRBD2 (5 bases). CDR1 and CDR2 (germline): LNHDA, SQIVND (reference sequence). This CDR3 region has 14 residues. CDR3 sequence (DNA): TGTGCCAGTAGTCCGATGGGGAGCTCCTACGAGCAGCACTTC. Encoded protein: CASSPMGSSYEQHF.

This clonotype was counted ten times or more. The chain is built from TRBV6-6 and TRBJ2-3; D gene unclear. Germline lookup yields CDR1 MNHNY and CDR2 SVGAGI (reference sequence). The germline V and J ends were trimmed by 2 bases and 2 bases, with 14 bases remaining between them. The CDR3 is made up of 16 amino acids. This CDR3 reads CASSYGQFGYTDTQYF. The CDR3 DNA is TGTGCCAGCAGTTACGGGCAGTTCGGTTACACAGATACGCAGTATTTT.

This chain uses TRBV29-1 with TRBJ1-1, with D possibly matching TRBD1 (5 bases). This CDR3 contains 13 residues. Germline CDR1 SQVTM, CDR2 ANQGSEA. V gave up 6 bases and J gave up 3 bases, with 14 bases separating them. CDR3 nucleotide sequence: TGCAGCGTCCCTCCTTTGGGGCACACTGAAGCTTTCTTT. It encodes CSVPPLGHTEAFF.

This clonotype was seen ten or more times. The V and J genes are TRBV19 and TRBJ1-6, with D perhaps TRBD1 (6 bases). Germline loops: CDR1 LNHDA, CDR2 SQIVND (reference sequence). The ends were cut back, 1 base at V and 10 bases at J, with 11 bases in the middle. This CDR3 region has 14 residues. The CDR3 is CASSIGGLGSPLHF. The CDR3 nucleotides are TGTGCCAGTAGTATAGGGGGGCTTGGATCACCCCTCCACTTT. Using reference TRBV19 and TRBJ1-6 for the parts outside the CDR3, the full variable domain is DGGITQSPKYLFRKEGQNVTLSCEQNLNHDAMYWYRQDPGQGLRLIYYSQIVNDFQKGDIAEGYSVSREKKESFPLTVTSAQKNPTAFYLCASSIGGLGSPLHFGNGTRLTVT.

The chain carries TRBV7-9 and TRBJ2-1; D is perhaps TRBD1 or TRBD2 (5 bases each). Germline assignment: CDR1 SEHNR and CDR2 FQNEAQ (reference sequence). V was clipped by 5 bases and J by 2 bases, with 16 bases between them. The CDR3 totals 16 residues. CDR3 nucleotides: TGTGCCAGCAGCGATAGGGGAGCCAGCCCCTACAATGAGCAGTTCTTC. Protein sequence: CASSDRGASPYNEQFF.

This clonotype was seen repeatedly, ten times or more. The chain uses TRBV20-1 and TRBJ2-1, with a weak D call TRBD2 (6 bases). The germline CDR1 and CDR2 sequences are DFQATT and SNEGSKA (reference sequence). Trimming shortened V by 6 bases and J by 0 bases, and 12 bases separated the two germline ends. The CDR3 is 14 residues long. The CDR3: CSAPSVYSYNEQFF. The CDR3 bases are TGCAGTGCGCCTAGCGTCTACTCCTACAATGAGCAGTTCTTC.

This clonotype was picked up many times. The chain links TRBV4-3 to TRBJ2-3; TRBD2 aligns across 7 bases. Per germline, CDR1 LGHNA and CDR2 YSLEER. Losses at the gene ends were 0 bases for V and 6 bases for J; bases not matched to a gene: 6. The CDR3 runs 15 residues. CDR3 region: CASSQDLGLSDTQYF. CDR3 in DNA: TGCGCCAGCAGCCAAGATCTGGGACTAAGTGATACGCAGTATTTT.

This clonotype was seen repeatedly, ten times or more. J is TRBJ2-1 and V is TRBV7-6; 13 nucleotides match TRBD2. CDR1 and CDR2 from the germline V gene are SGHVS and FNYEAQ. J was trimmed by 9 bases and V by 7 bases; bases with no gene match: 12. The CDR3 runs to 16 residues. The CDR3 protein is CASTPGTSGGAGEQFF. The CDR3 DNA sequence: TGTGCCAGCACACCTGGAACTAGCGGGGGGGCCGGTGAGCAGTTCTTC.

This clonotype has at least ten counts. This rearrangement joins TRBV5-6 to TRBJ2-3; D gene uncertain. The CDR3 runs to 16 residues. The germline gives CDR1 SGHDT, CDR2 YYEEEE. Trimming cost V 4 bases and J 0 bases, with 15 bases left between them. CDR3 protein: CASSLVGRSSTDTQYF. CDR3 DNA sequence: TGTGCCAGCAGCCTCGTCGGCCGGAGTAGCACAGATACGCAGTATTTT.

This clonotype was observed many times. The rearrangement uses TRBV7-2 and TRBJ2-7; 8 bases align to TRBD1. Germline V CDR1 and CDR2: SGHTA, FQGNSA. The CDR3 contains 13 residues. V shed 6 bases, J shed 4 bases, and the junction held 5 bases outside the gene matches. CDR3 in amino acids: CASRQGVMYEQYF. CDR3 in DNA: TGTGCCAGCAGACAGGGGGTGATGTACGAGCAGTACTTC.

At least ten counts were recorded for this clonotype. V gene TRBV5-5 combines with J gene TRBJ2-6, with D uncertain. This CDR3 contains 15 residues. The ends were cut back, 0 bases at V and 3 bases at J, with 7 bases in the middle. Germline loops: CDR1 SGHKS, CDR2 YYEKEE (reference sequence). The CDR3 protein is CASSLGRSGANVLTF. As DNA, the CDR3 is TGTGCCAGCAGCTTGGGTAGGAGTGGGGCCAACGTCCTGACTTTC.

Ten or more counts support this clonotype. The J gene is TRBJ2-2, the V gene TRBV7-2; the D gene is possibly TRBD1 (5 bases). CDR1 SGHTA and CDR2 FQGNSA come from the germline V gene. Trimming pared 1 base from V and 2 bases from J, leaving 11 bases between. This CDR3 contains 16 residues. The CDR3 protein is CASSLVSGYNTGELFF. The CDR3 coding sequence is TGTGCCAGCAGCTTAGTGTCAGGGTATAACACCGGGGAGCTGTTTTTT.

This clonotype showed up many times. The chain recombines TRBV19 with TRBJ1-1, with D unclear. Germline CDR1 LNHDA, CDR2 SQIVND (reference sequence). The CDR3 runs 13 residues. V lost 1 base, J lost 3 bases, and 6 bases lay in between. CDR3 loop: CASSIVGYTEAFF. The CDR3 coding sequence is TGTGCCAGTAGTATAGTGGGGTACACTGAAGCTTTCTTT. Supplemented by reference TRBV19 and TRBJ1-1, the full variable domain reads DGGITQSPKYLFRKEGQNVTLSCEQNLNHDAMYWYRQDPGQGLRLIYYSQIVNDFQKGDIAEGYSVSREKKESFPLTVTSAQKNPTAFYLCASSIVGYTEAFFGQGTRLTVV.

This clonotype was recorded at least ten times. The rearrangement uses TRBV12-5 and TRBJ2-7, with 7 bases fitting TRBD2. V shed 10 bases, J shed 0 bases, and the junction held 21 bases outside the gene matches. The CDR3 has 18 amino acids. Germline loops: CDR1 LGHNT, CDR2 FRNRAP. In DNA form, the CDR3 reads TGTGCTAAGAAGAGGGAGGGACTGCCAGCCAAAAACTCCTACGAGCAGTACTTC. Its translation: CAKKREGLPAKNSYEQYF.

This clonotype appeared many times. The chain recombines TRBV20-1 with TRBJ1-2; weak D call: TRBD1 (5 bases). The length of the CDR3 is 15 residues. Germline assignment: CDR1 DFQATT and CDR2 SNEGSKA (reference sequence). The V gene lost 1 base and the J gene lost 0 bases, with 12 bases spanning the gap. This CDR3 reads CSARAGHATNYGYTF. Written as DNA, the CDR3 is TGCAGTGCTAGAGCCGGACACGCAACTAACTATGGCTACACCTTC.

This clonotype was observed many times. The chain joins TRBV7-9 to TRBJ2-5; TRBD2 is a possible D gene (5 bases). The ends were cut back, 1 base at V and 7 bases at J, with 25 bases in the middle. The CDR3 consists of 18 residues. CDR1 is SEHNR and CDR2 is FQNEAQ in the germline V gene (reference sequence). As DNA, the CDR3 is TGTGCCAGCAGCTTAGAAGTCAGTCGGCTCCAGAACGCGGGGACCCAGTACTTC. Amino acid sequence: CASSLEVSRLQNAGTQYF.

Concerning this clonotype itself: The junction shows a germline mismatch at one end, possibly a read error. J is TRBJ1-5 and V is TRBV7-9; D may be TRBD1 (5 bases). Germline V gene data show CDR1 as SEHNR and CDR2 as FQNEAQ (reference sequence). The CDR3 has 14 amino acids. For the CDR3, the DNA is TGTGCCAGCAGCGGGACTGAGAGCATTCAGCCCCAGCATTTT. Protein: CASSGTESIQPQHF. Full variable domain (missing parts from reference TRBV7-9 and TRBJ1-5): DTGVSQNPRHKITKRGQNVTFRCDPISEHNRLYWYRQTLGQGPEFLTYFQNEAQLEKSRLLSDRFSAERPKGSFSTLEIQRTEQGDSAMYLCASSGTESIQPQHFGDGTRLSIL.

This clonotype was observed many times. The chain links TRBV12-3 or TRBV12-4 to TRBJ2-7, with a weak D call TRBD2 (5 bases). The CDR3 is 13 residues long. V dropped 7 bases and J dropped 6 bases, with 16 bases sitting between them. This chain's CDR3 is CASTLRPGVEQYF. For the CDR3, the DNA is TGTGCCAGCACCTTACGCCCCGGGGTCGAGCAGTACTTC.

This clonotype was seen at least ten times. The rearrangement joins TRBV7-9 to TRBJ2-2; D is ambiguous. V dropped 3 bases and J dropped 0 bases, with 8 bases sitting between them. The germline V gene encodes CDR1 SEHNR and CDR2 FQNEAQ (reference sequence). The CDR3 runs 15 residues. CDR3 sequence reads: CASSFLRANTGELFF. The CDR3, as DNA: TGTGCCAGCAGCTTCCTACGGGCGAACACCGGGGAGCTGTTTTTT.

In this sample, this clonotype turned up many times. This rearrangement joins TRBV13 to TRBJ2-1, with D hard to call. This CDR3 is 15 amino acids long. CDR1 is PRHDT and CDR2 is FYEKMQ in the germline V gene (reference sequence). Trimming shortened V by 4 bases and J by 4 bases, and 14 bases separated the two germline ends. The CDR3 spells CASSSTTPLYNEQFF. In DNA, the CDR3 is TGTGCCAGCAGCTCAACGACTCCTCTGTACAATGAGCAGTTCTTC.

This clonotype showed up many times. This chain uses TRBV27 with TRBJ1-5; the D gene is possibly TRBD1 (5 bases). This CDR3 region has 14 residues. Deletions cut 5 bases from V and 0 bases from J, with 8 bases between. CDR1 is MNHEY, CDR2 SMNVEV, per germline (reference sequence). The CDR3 DNA follows: TGTGCCAGCAGTACAGGACATAGCAATCAGCCCCAGCATTTT. Translation: CASSTGHSNQPQHF.

This clonotype occurred many times. The gene calls are TRBV5-6 and TRBJ1-5; the D gene is possibly TRBD1 (6 bases). Deletions cut 1 base from V and 4 bases from J, with 15 bases between. From germline, CDR1 is SGHDT and CDR2 YYEEEE. The CDR3 is 16 residues long. CDR3 in amino acids: CASSLTEGGTNQPQHF. The CDR3 region has the DNA TGTGCCAGCAGCTTGACCGAGGGGGGAACTAATCAGCCCCAGCATTTT.

This clonotype was seen ten or more times. The rearrangement uses TRBV20-1 and TRBJ2-7; 10 nucleotides match TRBD2. Germline V CDR1 and CDR2: DFQATT, SNEGSKA (reference sequence). V trimming: 0 bases; J trimming: 4 bases; junction bases outside the gene matches: 9. This CDR3 has 16 amino acids. The CDR3 nucleotides are TGCAGTGCTAGAGATATTGGATCTAGCGGGAGATACGAGCAGTACTTC. It encodes CSARDIGSSGRYEQYF.

In its sample, this clonotype was seen many times. The gene calls are TRBV14 and TRBJ1-1; weak D call: TRBD1 (5 bases). V was shortened by 4 bases and J by 0 bases, with 12 bases between the two germline ends. The germline V gene encodes CDR1 SGHDN and CDR2 FVKESK. The CDR3 is 15 residues long. CDR3 nucleotide sequence: TGTGCCAGCAGCCCCTCCGGGGGGATGAACACTGAAGCTTTCTTT. It translates to CASSPSGGMNTEAFF.

In its sample, this clonotype was seen many times. The chain employs TRBV28 and TRBJ1-2; 7 nucleotides align to TRBD1. V was clipped by 3 bases and J by 8 bases; unmatched bases: 6. CDR3 length equals 13 residues. From germline, CDR1 is MDHEN and CDR2 SYDVKM. The CDR3 loop reads CASSFRGAGGYTF. The CDR3 DNA reads TGTGCCAGCAGTTTCAGGGGGGCAGGAGGCTACACCTTC.

Comments on this clonotype: A much larger clone is a single base away; this may be a read error. Since no conserved phenylalanine or tryptophan closes the CDR3, a read error is the likely cause. This sequence joins TRBV20-1 and TRBJ1-1; a possible D gene is TRBD1 (6 bases). V was trimmed by 5 bases and J by 10 bases, leaving 17 bases between them. Germline loops: CDR1 DFQATT, CDR2 SNEGSKA (reference sequence). The CDR3 consists of 12 residues. CDR3 sequence reads: CSAPQGGSLAFL. Here the CDR3 DNA reads TGCAGTGCTCCCCAAGGGGGTAGTTTAGCTTTCCTT.

This clonotype was observed a few times. The chain joins TRBV3-1 to TRBJ2-7, with 7 bases aligning to TRBD2. Losses at the gene ends were 0 bases for V and 5 bases for J; bases not matched to a gene: 7. Germline assignment: CDR1 LGHDT and CDR2 YNNKEL (reference sequence). This CDR3 spans 15 amino acids. The CDR3 DNA reads as TGTGCCAGCAGCCAAGATCCCCCAGCGGGGCACGAGCAGTACTTC. Protein product: CASSQDPPAGHEQYF.

This clonotype was detected ten times or more. This chain uses TRBV25-1 with TRBJ2-7; no clear D. The CDR3 is 12 residues long. CDR1 is MGHDK and CDR2 is SYGVNS in the germline V gene. V dropped 0 bases and J dropped 6 bases, with 6 bases sitting between them. CDR3 protein: CASSEYDAEQYF. The CDR3 coding sequence is TGTGCCAGCAGTGAATATGACGCCGAGCAGTACTTC.